This TCR beta chain derives from a study of cytomegalovirus exposure and HLA in healthy donors. For the study at large: Both the 120 or so validation repertoires and the roughly 700 first-cohort repertoires used the same platform, as reported by a later analysis.

Assay: immunoSEQ multiplex PCR; the TCRdb copy retains only in-frame clones and omits some. Of about 360,000 clones in the sample, roughly 89% were seen once. The study drew the donors from its approximately 130-subject validation cohort, separate from the roughly 700-subject first cohort. The trim removed 7 bases at V and 2 bases at J, leaving 7 bases unmatched. The CDR3 is 14 residues long. Germline assignment: CDR1 SGHRS and CDR2 YFSETQ. The material sequenced was PBMCs. The chain combines TRBV5-1 with TRBJ2-3, with 7 bases fitting TRBD2. The receptor was derived from a woman aged 18-30 years in good health and CMV-seronegative. This CDR3 reads CASYKGRDTDTQYF. DNA for the CDR3: TGCGCCAGCTACAAGGGGAGGGACACAGATACGCAGTATTTT. The variable domain in full, with the rest retrieved from reference TRBV5-1 and TRBJ2-3, is KAGVTQTPRYLIKTRGQQVTLSCSPISGHRSVSWYQQTPGQGLQFLFEYFSETQRNKGNFPGRFSGRQFSNSRSEMNVSTLELGDSALYLCASYKGRDTDTQYFGPGTRLTVL.